Below are 30 T cell receptor beta chains sequenced from a single sample in a study of blood T cell repertoires in COVID-19. Repertoires were generated with immunoSEQ multiplex PCR, while TCRdb's copy carries only in-frame clones and drops some. This sample has about 57,000 clones, with roughly 85% found just once. Sample: peripheral blood. All receptors come from a human donor in a cohort sampled during active COVID-19.

This clone showed up just once. The CDR3 region is CASSLVGQGTDTQYF. The CDR3 DNA reads as TGTGCCAGCAGCTTAGTCGGACAGGGAACAGATACGCAGTATTTT. The V gene is TRBV11-2, the J gene TRBJ2-3; TRBD1 aligns across 8 bases. The CDR3 covers 15 residues. V was clipped by 1 base and J by 3 bases; unmatched bases: 3. The germline V gene encodes CDR1 SGHAT and CDR2 FQNNGV.

The rearrangement links TRBV3-1 (or the pseudogene TRBV3-2) to TRBJ2-2; 13 bases line up with TRBD2. Trimming took 4 bases from V and 4 from J; bases not matched to a gene: 9. Germline CDR1 LGHDT, CDR2 YNNKEL (reference sequence). The CDR3 consists of 18 residues. Written as DNA, the CDR3 is TGTGCCAGCAGCCCTAGGACTAGCGGGAGTATGTTCACCGGGGAGCTGTTTTTT. Translated, it gives CASSPRTSGSMFTGELFF.

J is TRBJ2-3 and V is TRBV6-5; 7 nucleotides line up with TRBD2. This CDR3 has 15 residues. The trim removed 7 bases at V and 2 bases at J, leaving 9 bases unmatched. The germline V gene encodes CDR1 MNHEY and CDR2 SVGAGI. The CDR3 sequence is CASKRGDRFTDTQYF. The CDR3 DNA reads as TGTGCCAGCAAGCGGGGCGACAGATTCACAGATACGCAGTATTTT.

The rearrangement uses TRBV7-8 and TRBJ2-1, with 7 bases identical to TRBD2. CDR3 length: 16 amino acids. Germline values: CDR1 SGHVS, CDR2 FQNEAQ. After removal of 6 bases from V and 0 bases from J, the junction contained 8 bases not matched to a gene. DNA for the CDR3: TGTGCCAGCAGTATCATACAGCGGGACTCCTACAATGAGCAGTTCTTC. Translation: CASSIIQRDSYNEQFF.

This rearrangement joins TRBV30 to TRBJ2-7, with TRBD2 identical over 7 bases. The CDR3 is 13 amino acids. The V and J ends lost 5 bases and 2 bases, in that order; junction bases with no gene match: 6. Germline V lookup: CDR1 GTSNPN, CDR2 SVGIG (reference sequence). The CDR3 region is CAWDSGTAYEQYF. Here the CDR3 DNA reads TGTGCCTGGGACAGCGGGACCGCCTACGAGCAGTACTTC.

V gene TRBV18 combines with J gene TRBJ2-7, with TRBD1 matching 8 bases. This CDR3 has 15 amino acids. Germline CDR1 is KGHSH and CDR2 is LQKENI. V was pared by 2 bases and J by 4 bases, with 7 bases of the junction left unmatched. CDR3 DNA sequence: TGTGCCAGCTCACCAAAGGACAGGGACTTTTACGAGCAGTACTTC. Amino acids: CASSPKDRDFYEQYF.

The chain is built from TRBV6-6 and TRBJ2-5, with 9 nucleotides matching TRBD2. The germline V gene has CDR1 MNHNY and CDR2 SVGAGI (reference sequence). The CDR3 extends over 13 amino acids. V was clipped by 7 bases and J by 5 bases; unmatched bases: 5. The CDR3 loop is CASKGLASETQYF. The CDR3 DNA sequence: TGTGCCAGCAAGGGACTAGCTTCGGAGACCCAGTACTTC.

CDR3 sequence: CASSLSGSNNEQFF. The CDR3 DNA sequence: TGTGCCAGCAGCCTTTCGGGGAGCAACAATGAGCAGTTCTTC. This rearrangement joins TRBV4-2 to TRBJ2-1; possible D gene TRBD2, 5 bases. This CDR3 is 14 amino acids long. The V gene lost 4 bases and the J gene lost 5 bases, with 12 bases spanning the gap. Germline loops: CDR1 LGHNA, CDR2 YNFKEQ.

V gene TRBV19 combines with J gene TRBJ2-2, with TRBD1 as a possible D gene (6 bases). CDR1 is LNHDA, CDR2 SQIVND, per germline (reference sequence). The V end lost 2 bases, the J end lost 6 bases, and 13 bases lay between the germline ends. The CDR3 has 15 amino acids. For the CDR3, the DNA is TGTGCCAGTAGTATACGAACAGGGCAATCCGGGGAGCTGTTTTTT. Its translation: CASSIRTGQSGELFF. Filled out from reference TRBV19 and TRBJ2-2, the complete variable domain reads DGGITQSPKYLFRKEGQNVTLSCEQNLNHDAMYWYRQDPGQGLRLIYYSQIVNDFQKGDIAEGYSVSREKKESFPLTVTSAQKNPTAFYLCASSIRTGQSGELFFGEGSRLTVL.

The chain employs TRBV7-8 and TRBJ2-2, with TRBD1 as a possible D gene (5 bases). Germline CDR1 reads SGHVS; CDR2 reads FQNEAQ. The CDR3 is made up of 17 amino acids. Trimming stripped 4 bases from V and 0 bases from J, with 15 bases between. CDR3 coding DNA: TGTGCCAGCAGCTCCAGGGCCCAGTTGACGAACACCGGGGAGCTGTTTTTT. This encodes CASSSRAQLTNTGELFF.

The V call is TRBV2, the J call TRBJ2-5; TRBD2 agrees at 8 bases. Germline V lookup: CDR1 SNHLY, CDR2 FYNNEI. Trimming at V came to 8 bases and at J to 4 bases, leaving 6 bases not matched to a gene. The CDR3 spans 13 residues. CDR3 loop: CASEERESETQYF. CDR3 nucleotide sequence: TGTGCCAGCGAGGAGCGGGAGTCAGAGACCCAGTACTTC. The complete variable domain, with remaining parts taken from reference TRBV2 and TRBJ2-5, reads EPEVTQTPSHQVTQMGQEVILRCVPISNHLYFYWYRQILGQKVEFLVSFYNNEISEKSEIFDDQFSVERPDGSNFTLKIRSTKLEDSAMYFCASEERESETQYFGPGTRLLVL.

V gene TRBV19 combines with J gene TRBJ1-5; a possible D gene is TRBD1 (6 bases). This CDR3 has 16 amino acids. Germline CDR1 LNHDA, CDR2 SQIVND (reference sequence). V shed 1 base and J shed 4 bases, with 14 bases lying between them. The CDR3 spells CASSIVQGFSNQPQHF. CDR3 coding DNA: TGTGCCAGTAGTATAGTTCAGGGGTTCTCAAATCAGCCCCAGCATTTT. Looking up the rest from reference TRBV19 and TRBJ1-5 gives the full variable domain: DGGITQSPKYLFRKEGQNVTLSCEQNLNHDAMYWYRQDPGQGLRLIYYSQIVNDFQKGDIAEGYSVSREKKESFPLTVTSAQKNPTAFYLCASSIVQGFSNQPQHFGDGTRLSIL.

The J gene is TRBJ1-1, the V gene TRBV24-1; a weak D match, TRBD1 (5 bases). The length of the CDR3 is 14 residues. V was pared by 0 bases and J by 11 bases, with 15 bases between. The germline V gene encodes CDR1 KGHDR and CDR2 SFDVKD. In nucleotides, the CDR3 is TGTGCCACCAGTGATTTGCGGAGGGGAAACGGTGCTTTCTTT. Translation gives CATSDLRRGNGAFF.

The rearrangement links TRBV5-1 to TRBJ1-2; 7 positions match TRBD1. CDR3 size: 14 residues. The J segment lost 6 bases and the V segment lost 4 bases, leaving 9 bases of the junction unmatched. Germline V gene lookup returns CDR1 SGHRS and CDR2 YFSETQ. The CDR3 coding sequence is TGCGCCAGCAGCATTGCCGGGACAGTAAATGGCTACACCTTC. Its translation is CASSIAGTVNGYTF.

This clone was detected once. The chain has TRBV5-6 and TRBJ1-5; D not certain. This CDR3 has 15 amino acids. CDR1 is SGHDT and CDR2 is YYEEEE in the germline V gene. Trimming removed 6 bases from V and 2 bases from J, with 15 bases in between. In DNA form, the CDR3 reads TGTGCCAGCACCCGGGTGGATTTGGGCAATCAGCCCCAGCATTTT. Its protein is CASTRVDLGNQPQHF.

The CDR3 protein is CATGAQGASVKTGELFF. CDR3 coding DNA: TGTGCCACGGGCGCGCAGGGGGCGTCCGTGAAGACCGGGGAGCTGTTTTTT. The chain employs TRBV15 and TRBJ2-2; 8 bases agree with TRBD1. The CDR3 consists of 17 residues. CDR1 and CDR2 (germline): LNHNV, YYDKDF (reference sequence). Germline trimming cut 9 bases from V and 5 bases from J; bases unmatched to any gene: 17.

This clone was detected only once. The rearrangement joins TRBV5-6 to TRBJ1-2; TRBD1 might be the D (6 bases). The CDR3 length is 16 residues. Per germline, CDR1 SGHDT and CDR2 YYEEEE. V lost 0 bases and J 2 bases, leaving 14 bases between the germline ends. This CDR3 is CASSLATNRANYGYTF. DNA for the CDR3: TGTGCCAGCAGCTTGGCTACTAACAGGGCCAACTATGGCTACACCTTC.

V usage is TRBV7-2 and J usage is TRBJ2-2; D call uncertain. Between the trimmed V and J ends, which lost 3 bases and 4 bases, there was a span of 12 bases. CDR3 size: 15 residues. CDR1 is SGHTA and CDR2 is FQGNSA in the germline V gene. Here the CDR3 DNA reads TGTGCCAGCAGCTTTCTAGTAGTTTCCACCGGGGAGCTGTTTTTT. Translation gives CASSFLVVSTGELFF.

The V gene is TRBV7-9, the J gene TRBJ2-3; 8 bases map to TRBD2. V shed 3 bases and J 2 bases; nucleotides not matched to a gene: 7. CDR1 is SEHNR, CDR2 FQNEAQ, per germline (reference sequence). The CDR3 covers 16 residues. Here the CDR3 DNA reads TGTGCCAGCAGCTTCTTGTCGGGGGGGCCCACAGATACGCAGTATTTT. It is translated as CASSFLSGGPTDTQYF.

This chain connects TRBV6-5 to TRBJ1-6; unclear D gene. Germline lookup yields CDR1 MNHEY and CDR2 SVGAGI. The V end was cut by 4 bases, the J end by 0 bases, with 10 bases between. This CDR3 contains 16 residues. Here the CDR3 DNA reads TGTGCCAGCAGTTCTGACTGGAGCTCCTATAATTCACCCCTCCACTTT. Encoded protein: CASSSDWSSYNSPLHF.

This chain connects TRBV5-1 to TRBJ1-5; 7 nucleotides align to TRBD1. The CDR3 covers 15 residues. After removal of 4 bases from V and 0 bases from J, the junction contained 4 bases not matched to a gene. Germline assignment: CDR1 SGHRS and CDR2 YFSETQ. In nucleotides, the CDR3 is TGCGCCAGCAGCCCAGGGGGTTATAGCAATCAGCCCCAGCATTTT. Translating it yields CASSPGGYSNQPQHF.

The rearrangement uses TRBV4-1 and TRBJ2-7; 7 nucleotides agree with TRBD2. CDR1 is MGHRA and CDR2 is YSYEKL in the germline V gene. The trim removed 0 bases at V and 1 base at J, leaving 12 bases unmatched. This CDR3 is 18 amino acids long. CDR3 nucleotides: TGCGCCAGCAGCCAAGATGTAAGGACTAGTAGTTTTTCCTACGAGCAGTACTTC. Translation: CASSQDVRTSSFSYEQYF.

The chain carries TRBV30 and TRBJ2-2; TRBD2 matches 11 bases. CDR3 size: 15 residues. Germline assignment: CDR1 GTSNPN and CDR2 SVGIG (reference sequence). V lost 0 bases to trimming and J lost 7 bases; unmatched junction nucleotides: 4. In DNA form, the CDR3 reads TGTGCCTGGAGTGTACTTAGCGGGAGGGGCGGGGAGCTGTTTTTT. As protein: CAWSVLSGRGGELFF.

A few counts support this clone. The chain has TRBV15 and TRBJ2-2; TRBD2 matches at 8 bases. The length of the CDR3 is 14 residues. Germline CDR1 reads LNHNV; CDR2 reads YYDKDF (reference sequence). With V trimmed by 5 bases and J by 3 bases, 2 bases remained unmatched. The CDR3 DNA is TGTGCCACCAGCCGGGGGGGTTACACCGGGGAGCTGTTTTTT. This encodes CATSRGGYTGELFF.

This clone was seen a few times. This chain connects TRBV2 to TRBJ1-6; D is uncertain. Germline V gene data show CDR1 as SNHLY and CDR2 as FYNNEI. The CDR3 is made up of 14 amino acids. V shed 4 bases and J shed 7 bases, with 11 bases lying between them. The CDR3 DNA follows: TGTGCCAGCAGTGGCACAGTCCCCAATTCACCCCTCCACTTT. Translation gives CASSGTVPNSPLHF.

This chain joins TRBV14 and TRBJ2-7; D possibly corresponds to TRBD2 (5 bases). Germline assignment: CDR1 SGHDN and CDR2 FVKESK. Deletions cut 3 bases from V and 2 bases from J, with 11 bases between. This CDR3 comprises 14 residues. The CDR3 DNA is TGTGCCAGCAGCCAGCGGGTTCCTCCCTACGAGCAGTACTTC. The encoded protein is CASSQRVPPYEQYF. Using reference TRBV14 and TRBJ2-7 for the parts outside the CDR3, the full variable domain is EAGVTQFPSHSVIEKGQTVTLRCDPISGHDNLYWYRRVMGKEIKFLLHFVKESKQDESGMPNNRFLAERTGGTYSTLKVQPAELEDSGVYFCASSQRVPPYEQYFGPGTRLTVT.

The V call is TRBV6-5, the J call TRBJ2-1, with D tentatively TRBD1 (8 bases). Germline lookup yields CDR1 MNHEY and CDR2 SVGAGI. The CDR3 is made up of 15 amino acids. V lost 6 bases, J lost 7 bases, and 19 bases lay in between. The CDR3 is CASRTRTGRGNEQFF. In DNA, the CDR3 is TGTGCCAGCAGGACGAGGACAGGGAGGGGTAATGAGCAGTTCTTC.

The rearrangement links TRBV5-1 to TRBJ2-7; 9 positions match TRBD1. V trimming: 0 bases; J trimming: 6 bases; junction bases outside the gene matches: 4. Per germline, CDR1 SGHRS and CDR2 YFSETQ. The CDR3 runs 14 residues. CDR3 bases: TGCGCCAGCAGCTTGGGCGGACAGGGGTTCGAGCAGTACTTC. Its protein is CASSLGGQGFEQYF.

This clone has only one observation. The chain uses TRBV7-2 and TRBJ2-2; TRBD2 might be the D (5 bases). The germline CDR1 and CDR2 sequences are SGHTA and FQGNSA. The length of the CDR3 is 16 residues. V lost 1 base to trimming and J lost 8 bases, with 17 bases between them. The CDR3 DNA is TGTGCCAGCAGCTTAGAAGCCGGTTTTACGGGAGGGGAGCTGTTTTTT. Translation: CASSLEAGFTGGELFF.

The V and J genes are TRBV7-8 and TRBJ1-1; perhaps TRBD1 as D (5 bases). The CDR3 is 15 residues long. Germline-derived CDR1 and CDR2 are SGHVS and FQNEAQ. V was shortened by 5 bases and J by 2 bases, with 15 bases between the two germline ends. CDR3 nucleotide sequence: TGTGCCAGCAGCCGAGAGCCCGGGGGTAACACTGAAGCTTTCTTT. It yields the protein CASSREPGGNTEAFF.